This TCR beta chain was identified in a study of blood T cell repertoires in COVID-19. Study-wide context: In each case, the material was cDNA or gDNA derived from T cells, B-cell-depleted T cells, or PBMCs.

CDR3 length equals 15 residues. Germline V gene data show CDR1 as SGHRS and CDR2 as YFSETQ. V gave up 4 bases and J gave up 0 bases, with 12 bases separating them. The data were produced by immunoSEQ multiplex PCR, yet TCRdb's version contains in-frame clones alone and is incomplete. The sample shows 250,000 to 350,000 clones, approximately 85% of them seen only once. The sequence came from a human donor with COVID-19, enrolled during active disease. The donor label of this sample is uncertain. The chain combines TRBV5-1 with TRBJ2-3; possible D gene TRBD1, 6 bases. The sequenced sample consisted of peripheral blood. The chain's CDR3 is CASSVQGDSTDTQYF. CDR3 bases: TGCGCCAGCAGCGTACAGGGCGATAGCACAGATACGCAGTATTTT.